This record looks at one T cell receptor beta chain sequence and its context. Participant-given clinical history determined each cohort assignment. This CDR3 has 17 residues. Per the germline V gene, CDR1 is LGHNA and CDR2 is YNFKEQ. After removal of 4 bases from V and 5 bases from J, the junction contained 10 bases not matched to a gene. This specimen belongs to a study of blood T cell repertoires in COVID-19. On the study more broadly: The samples span acute and convalescent COVID-19 from the United States, Italy and Spain. T cells, B-cell-depleted T cells, or PBMCs provided the cDNA or gDNA that served as material.

Original analysis: Nucleated cell number was recorded as an estimate derived from reference gene primer amplification. Repertoires were generated with immunoSEQ multiplex PCR, while TCRdb's copy carries only in-frame clones and drops some. V, J and clone size derive from that table, while D and trimming were established from the DNA sequence. The table shows about 200,000 clones, with 82% occurring only once. This sequence was found in an older woman with acute COVID-19. Sequences were obtained from PBMCs or T cells enriched from blood (not recorded which). This chain links TRBV4-2 with TRBJ2-5; TRBD2 matches at 13 bases. CDR3 bases: TGTGCCAGCAGCCTAGGGACTAGCGGGGTCCGGGCGGAGACCCAGTACTTC. Its protein is CASSLGTSGVRAETQYF.